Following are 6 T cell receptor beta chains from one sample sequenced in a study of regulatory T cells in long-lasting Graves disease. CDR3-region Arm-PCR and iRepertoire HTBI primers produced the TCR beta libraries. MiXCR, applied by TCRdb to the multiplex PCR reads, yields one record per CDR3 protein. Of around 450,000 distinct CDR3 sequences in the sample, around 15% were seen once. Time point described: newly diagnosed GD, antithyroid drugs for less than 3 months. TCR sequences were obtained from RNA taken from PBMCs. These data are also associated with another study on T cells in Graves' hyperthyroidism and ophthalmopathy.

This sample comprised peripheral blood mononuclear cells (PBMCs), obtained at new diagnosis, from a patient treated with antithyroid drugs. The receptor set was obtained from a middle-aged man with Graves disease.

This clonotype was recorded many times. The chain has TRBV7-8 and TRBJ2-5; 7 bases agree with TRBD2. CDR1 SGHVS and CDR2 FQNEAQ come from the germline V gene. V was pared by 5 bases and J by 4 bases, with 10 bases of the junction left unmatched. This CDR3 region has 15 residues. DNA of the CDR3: TGTGCCAGCAGCGCCCATGGGCGGGAGACAGAGACCCAGTACTTC. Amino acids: CASSAHGRETETQYF.

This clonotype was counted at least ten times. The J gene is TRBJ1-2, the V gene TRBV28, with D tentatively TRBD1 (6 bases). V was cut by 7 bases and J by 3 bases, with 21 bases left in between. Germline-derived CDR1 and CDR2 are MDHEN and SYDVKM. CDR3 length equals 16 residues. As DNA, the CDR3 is TGTGCCAGCACCCTGGGGCAGGGGCGACCCCACTATGGCTACACCTTC. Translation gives CASTLGQGRPHYGYTF.

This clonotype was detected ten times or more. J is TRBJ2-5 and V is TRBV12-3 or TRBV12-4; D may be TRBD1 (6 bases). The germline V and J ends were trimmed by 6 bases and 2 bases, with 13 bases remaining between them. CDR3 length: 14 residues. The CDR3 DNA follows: TGTGCCAGCAGGGAGAGGACAGCACAAGAGACCCAGTACTTC. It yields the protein CASRERTAQETQYF.

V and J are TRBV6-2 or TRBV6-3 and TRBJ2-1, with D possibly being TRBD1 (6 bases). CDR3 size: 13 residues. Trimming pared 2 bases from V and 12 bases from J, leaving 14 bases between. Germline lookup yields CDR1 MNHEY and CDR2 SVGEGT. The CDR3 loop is CASSYTQGLVQFF. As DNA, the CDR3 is TGTGCCAGCAGTTACACCCAGGGGCTCGTGCAGTTCTTC.

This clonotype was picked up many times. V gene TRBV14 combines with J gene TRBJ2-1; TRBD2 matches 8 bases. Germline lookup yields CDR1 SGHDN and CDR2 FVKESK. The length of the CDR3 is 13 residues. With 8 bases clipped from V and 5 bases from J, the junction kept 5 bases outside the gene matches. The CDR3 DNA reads TGTGCCAGCGGTAGCGGGACGAACAATGAGCAGTTCTTC. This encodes CASGSGTNNEQFF.

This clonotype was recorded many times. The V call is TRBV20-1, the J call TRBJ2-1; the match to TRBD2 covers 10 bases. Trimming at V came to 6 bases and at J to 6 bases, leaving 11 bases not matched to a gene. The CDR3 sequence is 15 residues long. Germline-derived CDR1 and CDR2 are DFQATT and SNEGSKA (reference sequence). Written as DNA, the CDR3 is TGCAGTGCCCGCGATAGCGGGAGGTTCACCAATGAGCAGTTCTTC. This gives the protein CSARDSGRFTNEQFF.